Listed here are 26 T cell receptor beta chains from one sample, sequenced in a study of blood T cell repertoires in COVID-19. Libraries were prepared by immunoSEQ multiplex PCR; TCRdb keeps only in-frame clonotypes and omits some of them. The sample includes a few hundred thousand clones, more than 75% of them seen just once. Specimen: peripheral blood. These receptors all stem from an elderly man with acute or convalescent COVID-19.

The J gene is TRBJ1-1, the V gene TRBV6-2 or TRBV6-3, with 8 bases matching TRBD1. J gave up 6 bases and V 4 bases, and 10 bases lay outside the gene matches. Looked up from germline, CDR1 is MNHEY and CDR2 is SVGEGT. This CDR3 region has 15 residues. In DNA form, the CDR3 reads TGTGCCAGCAGTTCCCTCTCCCAGGGGGCTCCTGAAGCTTTCTTT. Translation gives CASSSLSQGAPEAFF.

The V and J genes are TRBV12-3 or TRBV12-4 and TRBJ1-4; the D is unclear. The CDR3 loop spans 13 amino acids. V was clipped by 6 bases and J by 13 bases, with 18 bases between them. The CDR3 spells CASSEVAGLRLFF. CDR3 nucleotide sequence: TGTGCCAGCAGCGAAGTCGCAGGACTAAGACTGTTTTTT.

The rearrangement joins TRBV28 to TRBJ2-7; the D gene is possibly TRBD2 (5 bases). The CDR3 runs to 15 residues. Looked up from germline, CDR1 is MDHEN and CDR2 is SYDVKM. V lost 5 bases, J lost 4 bases, and 18 bases lay in between. The CDR3 reads CASSTGWSEVYEQYF. Here the CDR3 DNA reads TGTGCCAGCAGTACCGGGTGGTCGGAGGTTTACGAGCAGTACTTC.

In this sample, this clone turned up once. This sequence joins TRBV21-1 and TRBJ2-1; the table's D call, TRBD2, has no DNA check behind it. TRBV21-1 is reported as a pseudogene. The CDR3 has 15 residues. CDR3 nucleotide sequence: TGTGCCAGCAGCAAAACAGCGGGAGGACTCAATGAGCAGTTCTTC. Translating it yields CASSKTAGGLNEQFF.

This rearrangement joins TRBV7-9 to TRBJ1-5, with TRBD1 matching over 8 bases. This CDR3 is 14 amino acids long. The germline V gene encodes CDR1 SEHNR and CDR2 FQNEAQ (reference sequence). The trim removed 1 base at V and 5 bases at J, leaving 1 base unmatched. The CDR3 nucleotides read TGTGCCAGCAGCTTAGGACAGGGGTATCAGCCCCAGCATTTT. This encodes CASSLGQGYQPQHF.

Here the CDR3 reads CASSLPGSGYTF. CDR3 DNA: TGTGCCAGCAGTTTACCAGGGTCCGGCTACACCTTC. V usage is TRBV28 and J usage is TRBJ1-2, with TRBD1 as a possible D gene (5 bases). CDR1 and CDR2 from the germline V gene are MDHEN and SYDVKM. The CDR3 spans 12 residues. V lost 2 bases and J 8 bases, leaving 9 bases between the germline ends.

The chain links TRBV12-3 or TRBV12-4 to TRBJ1-6; possibly TRBD1 for D (6 bases). Between the trimmed V and J ends, which lost 5 bases and 12 bases, there was a span of 14 bases. This CDR3 has 13 residues. In nucleotides, the CDR3 is TGTGCCAGCAGTGCACAAATAGGGGGACCCCTCCACTTT. Encoded protein: CASSAQIGGPLHF.

V gene TRBV20-1 combines with J gene TRBJ2-3, with D perhaps matching TRBD2 (5 bases). V lost 3 bases, J lost 4 bases, and 14 bases lay in between. CDR1 is DFQATT and CDR2 is SNEGSKA in the germline V gene (reference sequence). CDR3 length equals 14 residues. For the CDR3, the DNA is TGCAGTGCTAGTCCTACTAGTTTTCCAGATACGCAGTATTTT. It yields the protein CSASPTSFPDTQYF.

The gene calls are TRBV29-1 and TRBJ1-6; the match to TRBD1 covers 8 bases. V shed 5 bases, J shed 3 bases, and the junction held 6 bases outside the gene matches. Germline V CDR1 and CDR2: SQVTM, ANQGSEA. The CDR3 runs 15 residues. CDR3 sequence reads: CSVRTGSGYNSPLHF. In DNA form, the CDR3 reads TGCAGCGTTCGGACAGGGAGCGGCTATAATTCACCCCTCCACTTT. Drawing the rest from reference TRBV29-1 and TRBJ1-6, the complete variable domain is SAVISQKPSRDICQRGTSLTIQCQVDSQVTMMFWYRQQPGQSLTLIATANQGSEATYESGFVIDKFPISRPNLTFSTLTVSNMSPEDSSIYLCSVRTGSGYNSPLHFGNGTRLTVT.

The chain recombines TRBV6-5 with TRBJ1-3; D gene unclear. V dropped 6 bases and J dropped 0 bases, with 9 bases sitting between them. Germline V gene lookup returns CDR1 MNHEY and CDR2 SVGAGI. The CDR3 loop spans 14 amino acids. CDR3 in amino acids: CASRLSNSGNTIYF. As DNA, the CDR3 is TGTGCCAGCAGACTGAGTAACTCTGGAAACACCATATATTTT.

The table lists this clone with a count of one. The V and J genes are TRBV27 and TRBJ1-4; tentative D call: TRBD1 (6 bases). Trimming stripped 2 bases from V and 3 bases from J, with 13 bases between. Germline CDR1 is MNHEY and CDR2 is SMNVEV (reference sequence). This CDR3 comprises 16 residues. CDR3 sequence (DNA): TGTGCCAGCAGTTTAGGGCAGGGGAAAGCTAATGAAAAACTGTTTTTT. Its translation is CASSLGQGKANEKLFF.

This chain connects TRBV3-1 (or the pseudogene TRBV3-2) to TRBJ2-1, with 9 positions matching TRBD2. V trimming: 0 bases; J trimming: 7 bases; junction bases outside the gene matches: 7. The germline gives CDR1 LGHDT, CDR2 YNNKEL (reference sequence). The CDR3 has 16 residues. The CDR3 sequence is CASSQDLAGVVNEQFF. Written as DNA, the CDR3 is TGTGCCAGCAGCCAAGATTTAGCGGGAGTAGTAAATGAGCAGTTCTTC.

The rearrangement joins TRBV7-3 to TRBJ2-2; no definite D call. The CDR3 has 12 residues. With 3 bases removed from V and 6 bases from J, the gap between germline ends came to 5 bases. Germline V CDR1 and CDR2: SGHTA, FQGTGA. The CDR3 nucleotides are TGTGCCAGCAGCTTTGGAGCCGGGGAGCTGTTTTTT. Translating it yields CASSFGAGELFF.

This clone was counted a few times. Other DNA variants within this sample encode the same CDR3. V usage is TRBV28 and J usage is TRBJ1-5; D not certain. CDR3 length equals 12 residues. V was clipped by 7 bases and J by 5 bases, with 9 bases between them. Germline CDR1 is MDHEN and CDR2 is SYDVKM. The CDR3 DNA reads TGTGCCAGCACCCCGGGGTATCAGCCCCAGCATTTT. The encoded protein is CASTPGYQPQHF.

The chain combines TRBV28 with TRBJ1-4; D may be TRBD1 (5 bases). V gave up 2 bases and J gave up 7 bases, with 14 bases separating them. CDR1 and CDR2 from the germline V gene are MDHEN and SYDVKM. The CDR3 contains 15 residues. This CDR3 reads CASSLPPGQAEKLFF. CDR3 nucleotide sequence: TGTGCCAGCAGTTTACCCCCAGGACAAGCTGAAAAACTGTTTTTT. Full variable domain (remainder filled in from reference TRBV28 and TRBJ1-4): DVKVTQSSRYLVKRTGEKVFLECVQDMDHENMFWYRQDPGLGLRLIYFSYDVKMKEKGDIPEGYSVSREKKERFSLILESASTNQTSMYLCASSLPPGQAEKLFFGSGTQLSVL.

V gene TRBV6-5 combines with J gene TRBJ2-3, with 9 bases lining up with TRBD2. The CDR3 has 16 amino acids. Germline CDR1 reads MNHEY; CDR2 reads SVGAGI. The V and J ends lost 3 bases and 1 base, in that order; junction bases with no gene match: 5. The DNA for the CDR3 is TGTGCCAGCAGTTATGCGGGAGGGGGCGGCACAGATACGCAGTATTTT. Encoded protein: CASSYAGGGGTDTQYF.

This clone was counted only a few times. The chain couples TRBV4-3 to TRBJ1-1; TRBD1 matches at 7 bases. Germline V gene data show CDR1 as LGHNA and CDR2 as YSLEER. This CDR3 spans 15 amino acids. The V and J ends lost 3 bases and 5 bases, in that order; junction bases with no gene match: 9. The CDR3 loop is CASSQETGRVTEAFF. For the CDR3, the DNA is TGCGCCAGCAGCCAGGAGACAGGGCGGGTGACTGAAGCTTTCTTT.

CDR3 coding DNA: TGTGCCAGTAGAAGGGGGACAGGGGGTTCGGGAGACATTCAGTACTTC. Translation: CASRRGTGGSGDIQYF. The V call is TRBV19, the J call TRBJ2-4; TRBD1 agrees at 11 bases. Germline CDR1 is LNHDA and CDR2 is SQIVND (reference sequence). With 6 bases clipped from V and 8 bases from J, the junction kept 12 bases outside the gene matches. The CDR3 runs 16 residues.

V usage is TRBV2 and J usage is TRBJ2-3, with D perhaps matching TRBD1 (6 bases). Germline values: CDR1 SNHLY, CDR2 FYNNEI. This CDR3 is 14 amino acids long. Trimming cost V 5 bases and J 6 bases, with 15 bases left between them. CDR3 amino acids: CASSWGPDLDTQYF. The CDR3 DNA reads as TGTGCCAGCAGTTGGGGGCCGGACTTGGATACGCAGTATTTT.

J is TRBJ1-6 and V is TRBV6-5; D call uncertain. V was trimmed by 0 bases and J by 10 bases, leaving 13 bases between them. This CDR3 has 15 residues. The germline CDR1 and CDR2 sequences are MNHEY and SVGAGI. DNA for the CDR3: TGTGCCAGCAGTTACTCGAAAAGACTCCGGTCACCCCTCCACTTT. It encodes CASSYSKRLRSPLHF.

The chain recombines TRBV15 with TRBJ2-7; 14 bases are a match to TRBD2. The CDR3 runs to 16 residues. Germline values: CDR1 LNHNV, CDR2 YYDKDF (reference sequence). The V and J ends lost 5 bases and 6 bases, in that order; junction bases with no gene match: 9. The CDR3 region is CATSSRLAGGLGEQYF. CDR3 DNA: TGTGCCACCAGCTCCCGACTAGCGGGGGGGCTCGGCGAGCAGTACTTC.

This chain uses TRBV27 with TRBJ2-3, with 7 bases fitting TRBD2. CDR3 length: 16 residues. Per the germline V gene, CDR1 is MNHEY and CDR2 is SMNVEV (reference sequence). V lost 8 bases, J lost 2 bases, and 13 bases stayed unmatched. CDR3 in DNA: TGTGCCAGCCTTCAGTATGGGGGGGTAGACACAGATACGCAGTATTTT. Its protein product is CASLQYGGVDTDTQYF.

CDR3 region: CASTEPGGTEAFF. CDR3 nucleotides: TGTGCCAGCACCGAGCCAGGGGGCACTGAAGCTTTCTTT. The J gene is TRBJ1-1, the V gene TRBV6-5; 7 bases map to TRBD1. From germline, CDR1 is MNHEY and CDR2 SVGAGI. The CDR3 consists of 13 residues. V trimming: 7 bases; J trimming: 4 bases; junction bases outside the gene matches: 6.

This chain joins TRBV19 and TRBJ2-1; 7 bases align to TRBD2. The CDR3 sequence is 13 residues long. Germline V gene sequence: CDR1 LNHDA, CDR2 SQIVND (reference sequence). The CDR3 coding sequence is TGTGCTACTGGGGGGGGATGGTACAATGAGCAGTTCTTC. Translating it yields CATGGGWYNEQFF.

This clone was seen more than once but under ten times. CDR3 nucleotides: TGTGCCAGCAGTTTGGCGGGATTTGATCGAGGGGGGGCCCAGCATTTT. Translation gives CASSLAGFDRGGAQHF. The V gene is TRBV28, the J gene TRBJ1-5; D perhaps matches TRBD1 (6 bases). CDR1 is MDHEN, CDR2 SYDVKM, per germline. Trimming removed 3 bases from V and 11 bases from J, with 23 bases in between. There are 16 residues in the CDR3.

This clone was found once. V and J are TRBV27 and TRBJ2-7, with D tentatively TRBD2 (6 bases). The V and J ends lost 3 bases and 2 bases respectively, with 11 bases between them. This CDR3 spans 14 amino acids. Germline V gene data show CDR1 as MNHEY and CDR2 as SMNVEV (reference sequence). The CDR3 loop is CASSFAGPTYEQYF. The CDR3 DNA follows: TGTGCCAGCAGTTTCGCGGGGCCAACCTACGAGCAGTACTTC.